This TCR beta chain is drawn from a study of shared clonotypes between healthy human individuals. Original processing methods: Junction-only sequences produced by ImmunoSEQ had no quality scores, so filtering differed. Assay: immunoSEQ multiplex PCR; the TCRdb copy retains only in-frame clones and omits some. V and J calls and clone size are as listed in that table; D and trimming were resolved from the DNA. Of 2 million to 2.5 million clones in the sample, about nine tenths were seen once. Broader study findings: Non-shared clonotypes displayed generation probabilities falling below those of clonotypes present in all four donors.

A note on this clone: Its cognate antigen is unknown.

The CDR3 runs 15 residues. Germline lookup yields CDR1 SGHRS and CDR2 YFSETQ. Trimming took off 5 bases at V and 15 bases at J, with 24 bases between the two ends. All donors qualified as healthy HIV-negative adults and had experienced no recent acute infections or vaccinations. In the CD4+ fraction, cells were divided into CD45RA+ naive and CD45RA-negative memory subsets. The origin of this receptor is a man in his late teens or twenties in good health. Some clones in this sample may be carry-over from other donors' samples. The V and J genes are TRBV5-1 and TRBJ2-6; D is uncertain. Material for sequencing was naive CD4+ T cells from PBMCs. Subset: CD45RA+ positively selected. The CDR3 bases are TGCGCCAGCAGTCTTATACCAGACCCAACCATTCCCCTGACTTTC. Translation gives CASSLIPDPTIPLTF.